The sequence of this TCR beta chain was determined in a study of spatial heterogeneity in lung cancer (dated by TCRdb to between 2017 and 2020). Describing the broader study: Samples were obtained from approximately 70 patients with early-stage, untreated non-small cell lung cancer from the lung TRACERx cohort. In non-small cell lung cancer, the study made a quantitative comparison of TCR alpha and beta repertoires among multiple tumor regions, matched nontumor lung and blood. Nonsynonymous mutation counts, determined by whole-exome sequencing of tumor tissue, were related to TCR repertoire features. Follow-up PBMC samples were sequenced whenever the samples were available, and the median time to follow-up was about 2 years after resection. In the raw uncorrected reads, each unique combination of TCR and UMI appeared more than ten times on average. At surgery, hundreds of tumor regions, 64 matched nontumor lung samples and 56 PBMC samples were TCR-sequenced for both alpha and beta chains. Beta-chain transcripts were consistently detected in greater numbers than alpha-chain transcripts, which likely reflects a higher abundance of beta-chain transcripts. Overall study outcomes, separate from this receptor: Additional single-cell paired TCR alpha and beta sequencing was considered necessary to confirm, at a functional level, the hypothesis that regional TCRs recognize regional mutations. Only roughly 15 patients were included in comparisons of baseline and follow-up blood repertoires. Ubiquitous expanded tumor TCRs showed up in blood more often at tumor resection than at routine follow-up.

The time point label here, explained by the study, means: blood at routine non-recurrence follow-up after resection. For TCR sequencing, whole RNA was extracted from tumor and nontumor lung tissue, or from cryopreserved PBMC samples, and no cell sorting was done. Only patients with enough RNA available from two or more tumor regions were chosen for TCR sequencing. This clonotype was picked up a small number of times. No antigen is known for it. No much larger clone is present one base from it, and per-base qualities are unavailable. The receptor library was made with 5' RACE. Sequencing used a NextSeq 500. The TCR library protocol attached a unique molecular identifier to each TCR cDNA molecule to allow correction of PCR and sequencing errors. Regarding the original processing steps: TCR identification, UMI-based error correction and CDR3 extraction were performed with Decombinator tools. Expanded TCRs were defined as those above a frequency of 2 per 1,000, corresponding to the top 1% of the tumor frequency distribution. Renyi diversity was computed with the R vegan package after each repertoire had been subsampled 100 times to 5,000 TCRs. CDR3 similarity networks were constructed using string-kernel similarity of amino acid triplets, with links drawn between CDR3s whose pairwise similarity was above 0.82. TCRdb cleaned the public reads at Q25 with fastp, built clones with MiXCR and kept in-frame beta chains. When rows share a CDR3 protein, they turn into one entry using the most common DNA and genes. TCRdb's processing, not the authors', yielded these V and J calls. The sample includes about 87,000 distinct CDR3 sequences, with approximately 19% observed a single time. 21% of the sample lies in the top ten.

The CDR3 goes from the cysteine to the phenylalanine over 16 residues. The DNA shown is the 48-base CDR3, in frame from base 1. Trimming at the junction amounts to 0 bases on V and 0 bases on J, and the germline ends lie 12 bases apart. The germline V gene encodes CDR1 MNHEY and CDR2 SVGAGI. This sequence was found in a male donor with early-stage non-small cell lung cancer. This chain joins TRBV6-5 to TRBJ2-7, with no D gene named confidently. The material sequenced was PBMCs, taken at follow-up. The CDR3 loop reads CASSYSTARSSYEQYF. The sequenced DNA is TGTGCCAGCAGTTACTCCACGGCAAGGAGCTCCTACGAGCAGTACTTC.